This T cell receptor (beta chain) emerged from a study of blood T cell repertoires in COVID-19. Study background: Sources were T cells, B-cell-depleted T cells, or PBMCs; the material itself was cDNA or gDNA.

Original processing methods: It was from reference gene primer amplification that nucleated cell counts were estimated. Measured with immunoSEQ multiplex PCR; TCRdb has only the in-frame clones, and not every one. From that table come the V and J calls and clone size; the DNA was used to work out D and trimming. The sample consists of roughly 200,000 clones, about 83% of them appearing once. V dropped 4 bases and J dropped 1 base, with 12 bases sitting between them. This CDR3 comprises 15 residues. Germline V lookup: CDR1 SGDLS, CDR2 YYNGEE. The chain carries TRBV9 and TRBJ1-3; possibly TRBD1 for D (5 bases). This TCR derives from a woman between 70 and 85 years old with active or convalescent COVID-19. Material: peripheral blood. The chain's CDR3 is CASSTHQGSGNTIYF. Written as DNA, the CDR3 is TGTGCCAGCAGCACGCACCAGGGATCTGGAAACACCATATATTTT.